The source of this T cell receptor (beta chain) is a study of T-cell memory formation after mild COVID-19. Whole-study context: Largely donor-specific TCR clusters were found.

Amplification by 5'RACE using constant-segment primers produced TCR alpha and TCR beta cDNA libraries that carried sample barcodes and UMIs. TCRdb processed the 5' RACE reads anew with MiXCR; each CDR3 protein has one entry. This table has about 110,000 distinct CDR3 sequences, 15% to 20% appearing once. This clonotype came up many times. No antigen is known for it. The CDR3 length is 15 residues. Losses at the gene ends were 2 bases for V and 5 bases for J; bases not matched to a gene: 7. Germline loops: CDR1 MDHEN, CDR2 SYDVKM. Overall study findings and caveats: Later expanders leaned CD4+, whereas day 15 to 85 contracting clones were balanced CD4/CD8.

Sequencing used PBMCs or a T cell subset sorted from them (not recorded which). The sequence derives from a man aged 18 to 30 who had mild COVID-19 (a few samples of this study predate the infection). Cell type and time point are not known. This chain uses TRBV28 with TRBJ2-3, with 7 nucleotides matching TRBD1. CDR3 bases: TGTGCCAGCAGTTTAAGGGGGCCTCCCGGAGATACGCAGTATTTT. Residues: CASSLRGPPGDTQYF.